Below are 21 T cell receptor beta chains sequenced from a single sample in a study of T cell responses to AZD1222 COVID-19 vaccine. Method: immunoSEQ multiplex PCR; TCRdb's copy keeps in-frame clones and lacks some. The table has 150,000 to 200,000 clones, over 70% seen once; the top ten hold 2.5% to 3%. The sequenced sample was peripheral blood, obtained on day 0 of MenACWY control vaccination. The receptors stem from an adult in good health.

The V gene is TRBV19, the J gene TRBJ1-3, with D uncertain. CDR3 length equals 16 residues. The germline V gene encodes CDR1 LNHDA and CDR2 SQIVND (reference sequence). V shed 0 bases and J shed 7 bases, with 16 bases lying between them. In DNA, the CDR3 is TGTGCCAGTAGTATAGATAATGGCGACCTTGGGAACACCATATATTTT. Its protein product is CASSIDNGDLGNTIYF.

V and J are TRBV28 and TRBJ2-7; D call uncertain. The CDR3 has 14 residues. Per the germline V gene, CDR1 is MDHEN and CDR2 is SYDVKM. With 6 bases removed from V and 2 bases from J, the gap between germline ends came to 14 bases. The CDR3 loop is CASSPGQLAYEQYF. The CDR3 region has the DNA TGTGCCAGCAGCCCGGGTCAGCTCGCCTACGAGCAGTACTTC.

V and J are TRBV6-4 and TRBJ2-1; no clear D. The germline gives CDR1 MRHNA, CDR2 SNTAGT. This CDR3 is 14 amino acids long. V lost 6 bases and J 4 bases, leaving 13 bases between the germline ends. CDR3 protein: CASSPTLGYNEQFF. The DNA of the CDR3 is TGTGCCAGCAGCCCCACTCTTGGGTACAATGAGCAGTTCTTC.

V and J are TRBV27 and TRBJ2-2; no firm D call. Trimming took off 5 bases at V and 0 bases at J, with 16 bases between the two ends. Germline V gene data show CDR1 as MNHEY and CDR2 as SMNVEV (reference sequence). The CDR3 has 17 amino acids. CDR3 nucleotide sequence: TGTGCCAGCAGTCCCTCCAGATCGGGCGCGAACACCGGGGAGCTGTTTTTT. As protein: CASSPSRSGANTGELFF.

The V and J genes are TRBV30 and TRBJ1-1; no firm D call. This CDR3 region has 14 residues. Germline V CDR1 and CDR2: GTSNPN, SVGIG (reference sequence). The V gene lost 2 bases and the J gene lost 1 base, with 11 bases spanning the gap. This chain's CDR3 is CAWSQHGGNTEAFF. DNA for the CDR3: TGTGCCTGGAGTCAACATGGAGGGAACACTGAAGCTTTCTTT.

The chain recombines TRBV19 with TRBJ2-1, with 13 bases lining up with TRBD2. The CDR3 is made up of 14 amino acids. CDR1 LNHDA and CDR2 SQIVND come from the germline V gene (reference sequence). With V trimmed by 7 bases and J by 4 bases, 1 base remained unmatched. DNA of the CDR3: TGTGCCAGTATGACTAGCGGGGGGTACAATGAGCAGTTCTTC. Translating gives CASMTSGGYNEQFF.

In regard to this clone: Distinct nucleotide sequences in the sample also encode this CDR3. The chain carries TRBV6-5 and TRBJ1-2, with D hard to call. Trimming removed 2 bases from V and 4 bases from J, with 8 bases in between. The CDR3 runs to 13 residues. Germline CDR1 MNHEY, CDR2 SVGAGI. CDR3 residues: CASSYDLLYGYTF. CDR3 in DNA: TGTGCCAGCAGTTACGACTTACTCTATGGCTACACCTTC.

This clone has more than one count but fewer than ten. This CDR3 is CASSLGSSPPGYF. CDR3 bases: TGTGCCAGCAGTTTAGGGTCTAGCCCCCCGGGATACTTC. V usage is TRBV28 and J usage is TRBJ2-7; possible D gene TRBD2, 5 bases. Germline V gene data show CDR1 as MDHEN and CDR2 as SYDVKM. The CDR3 has 13 residues. V gave up 2 bases and J gave up 13 bases, with 18 bases separating them.

This chain joins TRBV20-1 and TRBJ2-7, with 11 bases matching TRBD2. Germline V gene lookup returns CDR1 DFQATT and CDR2 SNEGSKA (reference sequence). The J segment lost 3 bases and the V segment lost 3 bases, leaving 4 bases of the junction unmatched. The CDR3 is made up of 14 amino acids. The CDR3 here is CSASKGTSGYEQYF. In nucleotides, the CDR3 is TGCAGTGCTAGTAAGGGGACTAGCGGCTACGAGCAGTACTTC.

The chain links TRBV18 to TRBJ1-2; 12 bases fit TRBD1. The CDR3 runs 17 residues. V was clipped by 2 bases and J by 2 bases; unmatched bases: 6. Germline CDR1 and CDR2: KGHSH and LQKENI. CDR3 sequence (DNA): TGTGCCAGCTCACCAGTTTCGGGGACAGGGGGCAACTATGGCTACACCTTC. Its translation: CASSPVSGTGGNYGYTF.

The chain has TRBV5-1 and TRBJ2-5; TRBD1 is a possible D gene (6 bases). CDR1 is SGHRS and CDR2 is YFSETQ in the germline V gene. This CDR3 contains 16 residues. The V gene lost 3 bases and the J gene lost 5 bases, with 20 bases spanning the gap. The chain's CDR3 is CASSSPWQGKGETQYF. In nucleotides, the CDR3 is TGCGCCAGCAGCTCCCCCTGGCAGGGGAAGGGTGAGACCCAGTACTTC. The full variable domain, with the rest looked up from reference TRBV5-1 and TRBJ2-5, is KAGVTQTPRYLIKTRGQQVTLSCSPISGHRSVSWYQQTPGQGLQFLFEYFSETQRNKGNFPGRFSGRQFSNSRSEMNVSTLELGDSALYLCASSSPWQGKGETQYFGPGTRLLVL.

The rearrangement uses TRBV15 and TRBJ1-2, with TRBD1 identical over 8 bases. This CDR3 region has 15 residues. The V segment lost 4 bases and the J segment 4 bases; nucleotides outside the gene matches: 8. Germline-derived CDR1 and CDR2 are LNHNV and YYDKDF (reference sequence). In DNA form, the CDR3 reads TGTGCCACCAGCAAAGACGTGGACAGGGTCTATGGCTACACCTTC. Its protein product is CATSKDVDRVYGYTF. Variable domain in full (rest from reference TRBV15 and TRBJ1-2): DAMVIQNPRYQVTQFGKPVTLSCSQTLNHNVMYWYQQKSSQAPKLLFHYYDKDFNNEADTPDNFQSRRPNTSFCFLDIRSPGLGDTAMYLCATSKDVDRVYGYTFGSGTRLTVV.

The rearrangement links TRBV5-8 to TRBJ1-6, with 7 nucleotides matching TRBD1. J gave up 9 bases and V 3 bases, and 6 bases lay outside the gene matches. Germline CDR1 and CDR2: SGHTS and YDEGEE. The CDR3 covers 14 residues. DNA for the CDR3: TGTGCCAGCAGCTCCGACAGGGTGGGTTCACCCCTCCACTTT. It yields the protein CASSSDRVGSPLHF.

The chain recombines TRBV2 with TRBJ1-5, with D possibly TRBD1 on 6 matching bases. CDR1 and CDR2 from the germline V gene are SNHLY and FYNNEI. The CDR3 is made up of 15 amino acids. Trimming removed 4 bases at V and 3 bases at J, with 13 bases between. CDR3 DNA sequence: TGTGCCAGCAGTGCCCCTACAGGGCTCAATCAGCCCCAGCATTTT. Amino acid sequence: CASSAPTGLNQPQHF.

The chain uses TRBV19 and TRBJ2-1; TRBD2 is a possible D gene (7 bases). Germline CDR1 is LNHDA and CDR2 is SQIVND (reference sequence). The CDR3 sequence is 15 residues long. Trimming left V 2 bases short and J 9 bases short, with 17 bases between. The CDR3 loop reads CASSIIGGGASEQFF. The CDR3, as DNA: TGTGCCAGTAGTATAATAGGGGGAGGGGCGAGTGAGCAGTTCTTC.

The DNA for the CDR3 is TGTGCCAGCAGACAGGGGTCTGGGCAGCCCCAGCATTTT. It specifies CASRQGSGQPQHF. V usage is TRBV27 and J usage is TRBJ1-5; TRBD1 aligns across 7 bases. The CDR3 extends over 13 amino acids. Losses at the gene ends were 6 bases for V and 7 bases for J; bases not matched to a gene: 6. The V gene's germline CDR1 is MNHEY and CDR2 SMNVEV (reference sequence).

This chain uses TRBV5-4 with TRBJ2-5, with 7 bases aligning to TRBD2. Germline CDR1 reads SGHNT; CDR2 reads YYREEE (reference sequence). With 1 base clipped from V and 4 bases from J, the junction kept 10 bases outside the gene matches. The length of the CDR3 is 16 residues. CDR3 coding DNA: TGTGCCAGCAGCTTGTTCCTAGCGGAGGGGAGAGAGACCCAGTACTTC. This translates into CASSLFLAEGRETQYF.

This sequence joins TRBV28 and TRBJ2-2, with D hard to call. The CDR3 covers 14 residues. In germline, CDR1 is MDHEN, CDR2 SYDVKM. V dropped 6 bases and J dropped 5 bases, with 13 bases sitting between them. The chain's CDR3 is CASRPTLYTGELFF. In nucleotides, the CDR3 is TGTGCCAGCAGACCTACCCTCTATACCGGGGAGCTGTTTTTT.

The genes are TRBV19 and TRBJ1-5; TRBD1 aligns across 7 bases. The CDR3 totals 15 residues. Germline V gene lookup returns CDR1 LNHDA and CDR2 SQIVND (reference sequence). The CDR3 spells CASQRVRGRDQPQHF. The CDR3 nucleotides read TGTGCTAGTCAAAGGGTGAGGGGGCGAGATCAGCCCCAGCATTTT. Filled out from reference TRBV19 and TRBJ1-5, the complete variable domain reads DGGITQSPKYLFRKEGQNVTLSCEQNLNHDAMYWYRQDPGQGLRLIYYSQIVNDFQKGDIAEGYSVSREKKESFPLTVTSAQKNPTAFYLCASQRVRGRDQPQHFGDGTRLSIL.

V and J are TRBV27 and TRBJ2-2; 11 bases align to TRBD2. Germline CDR1 MNHEY, CDR2 SMNVEV (reference sequence). This CDR3 spans 14 amino acids. Trimming cost V 5 bases and J 6 bases; bases outside gene matches: 2. CDR3 DNA: TGTGCCAGCAGTCAGACTAGCGGGGCCGGGGAGCTGTTTTTT. Its protein product is CASSQTSGAGELFF.

The chain links TRBV5-5 to TRBJ2-2, with TRBD1 identical over 10 bases. CDR3 size: 15 residues. The V gene end was trimmed by 3 bases and the J gene end by 5 bases; junction bases not matched to a gene: 4. Germline assignment: CDR1 SGHKS and CDR2 YYEKEE (reference sequence). CDR3: CASSWGTGATGELFF. CDR3 DNA: TGTGCCAGCAGCTGGGGGACAGGGGCGACCGGGGAGCTGTTTTTT.